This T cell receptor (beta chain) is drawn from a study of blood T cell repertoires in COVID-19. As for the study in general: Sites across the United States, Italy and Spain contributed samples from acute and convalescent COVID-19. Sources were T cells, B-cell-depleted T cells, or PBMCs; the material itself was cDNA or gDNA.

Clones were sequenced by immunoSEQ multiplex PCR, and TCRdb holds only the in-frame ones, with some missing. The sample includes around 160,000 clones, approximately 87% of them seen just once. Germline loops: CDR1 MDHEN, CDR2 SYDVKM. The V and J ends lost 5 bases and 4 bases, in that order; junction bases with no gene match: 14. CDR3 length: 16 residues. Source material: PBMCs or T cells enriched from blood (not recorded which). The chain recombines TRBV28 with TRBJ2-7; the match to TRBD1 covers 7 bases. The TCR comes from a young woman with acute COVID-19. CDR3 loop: CASSPQGSRPFYEQYF. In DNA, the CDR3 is TGTGCCAGCAGTCCACAGGGGTCTCGTCCCTTTTACGAGCAGTACTTC. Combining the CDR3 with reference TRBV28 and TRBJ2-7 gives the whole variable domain DVKVTQSSRYLVKRTGEKVFLECVQDMDHENMFWYRQDPGLGLRLIYFSYDVKMKEKGDIPEGYSVSREKKERFSLILESASTNQTSMYLCASSPQGSRPFYEQYFGPGTRLTVT.